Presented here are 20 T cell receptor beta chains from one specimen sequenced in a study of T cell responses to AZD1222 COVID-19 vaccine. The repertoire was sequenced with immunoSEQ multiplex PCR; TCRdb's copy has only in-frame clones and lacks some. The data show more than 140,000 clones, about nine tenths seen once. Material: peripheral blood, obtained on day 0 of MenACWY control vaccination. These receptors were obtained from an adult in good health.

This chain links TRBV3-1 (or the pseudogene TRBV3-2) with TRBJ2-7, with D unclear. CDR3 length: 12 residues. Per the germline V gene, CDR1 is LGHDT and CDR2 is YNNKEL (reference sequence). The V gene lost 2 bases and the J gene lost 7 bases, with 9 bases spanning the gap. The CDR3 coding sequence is TGTGCCAGCAGCCAAAGAGCGTGGGAGCAGTACTTC. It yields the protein CASSQRAWEQYF.

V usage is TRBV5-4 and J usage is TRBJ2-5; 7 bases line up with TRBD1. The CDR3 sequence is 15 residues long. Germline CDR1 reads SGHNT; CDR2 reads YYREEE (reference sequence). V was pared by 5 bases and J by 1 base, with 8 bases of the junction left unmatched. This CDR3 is CASSDAGTAQETQYF. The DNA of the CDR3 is TGTGCCAGCAGTGACGCCGGGACAGCCCAAGAGACCCAGTACTTC.

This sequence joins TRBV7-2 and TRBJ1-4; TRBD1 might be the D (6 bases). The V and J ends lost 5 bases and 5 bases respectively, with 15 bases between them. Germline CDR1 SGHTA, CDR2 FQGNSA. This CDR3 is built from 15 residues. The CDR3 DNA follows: TGTGCCAGCAGCGGACGGGCAGGGGTGAATGAAAAACTGTTTTTT. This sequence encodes CASSGRAGVNEKLFF.

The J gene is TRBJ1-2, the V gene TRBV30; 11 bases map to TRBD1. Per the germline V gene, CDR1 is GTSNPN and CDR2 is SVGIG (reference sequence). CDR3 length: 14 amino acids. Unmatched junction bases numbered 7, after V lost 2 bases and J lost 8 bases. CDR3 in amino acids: CAWSQGQGEWGYTF. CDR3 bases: TGTGCCTGGAGTCAGGGACAGGGGGAGTGGGGCTACACCTTC.

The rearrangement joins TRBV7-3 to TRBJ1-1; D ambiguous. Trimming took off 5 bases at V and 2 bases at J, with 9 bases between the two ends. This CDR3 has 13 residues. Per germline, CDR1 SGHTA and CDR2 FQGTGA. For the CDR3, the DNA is TGTGCCAGCAGCCTGACCGTTAACACTGAAGCTTTCTTT. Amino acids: CASSLTVNTEAFF.

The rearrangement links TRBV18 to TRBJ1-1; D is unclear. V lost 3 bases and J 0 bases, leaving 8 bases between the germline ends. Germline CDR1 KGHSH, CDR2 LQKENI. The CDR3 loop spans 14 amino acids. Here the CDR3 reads CASSPSRLNTEAFF. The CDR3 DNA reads TGTGCCAGCTCACCGTCCCGACTGAACACTGAAGCTTTCTTT.

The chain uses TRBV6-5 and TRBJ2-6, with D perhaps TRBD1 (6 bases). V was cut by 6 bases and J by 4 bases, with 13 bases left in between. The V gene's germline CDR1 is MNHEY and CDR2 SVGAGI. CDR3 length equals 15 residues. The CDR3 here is CASSLQGPGANVLTF. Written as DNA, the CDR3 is TGTGCCAGCAGCTTACAGGGCCCCGGGGCCAACGTCCTGACTTTC.

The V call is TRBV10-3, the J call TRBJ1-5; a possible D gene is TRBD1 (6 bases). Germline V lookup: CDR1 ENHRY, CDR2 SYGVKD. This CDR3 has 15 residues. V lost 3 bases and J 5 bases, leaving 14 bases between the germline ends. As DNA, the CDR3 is TGTGCCATCAGTGATTCACAGGGAGTCGATCAGCCCCAGCATTTT. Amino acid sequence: CAISDSQGVDQPQHF.

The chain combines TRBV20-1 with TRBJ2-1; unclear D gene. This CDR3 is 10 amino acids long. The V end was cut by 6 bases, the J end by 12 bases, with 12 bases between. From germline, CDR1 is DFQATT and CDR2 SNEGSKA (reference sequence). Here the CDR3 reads CSAQTLGQFF. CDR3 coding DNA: TGCAGTGCGCAGACTCTTGGGCAGTTCTTC.

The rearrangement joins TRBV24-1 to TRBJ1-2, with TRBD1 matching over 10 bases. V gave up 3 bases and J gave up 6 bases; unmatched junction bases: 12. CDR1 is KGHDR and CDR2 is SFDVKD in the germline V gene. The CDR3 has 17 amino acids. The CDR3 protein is CATSDTSGTGVQDGYTF. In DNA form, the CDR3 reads TGTGCCACCAGTGATACTTCCGGGACAGGGGTGCAGGATGGCTACACCTTC.

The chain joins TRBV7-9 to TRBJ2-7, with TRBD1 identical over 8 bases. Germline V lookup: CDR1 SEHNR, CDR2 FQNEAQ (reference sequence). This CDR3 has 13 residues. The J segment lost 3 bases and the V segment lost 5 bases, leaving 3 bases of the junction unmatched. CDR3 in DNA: TGTGCCAGCAGCCAGGGACAGGTCTACGAGCAGTACTTC. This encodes CASSQGQVYEQYF.

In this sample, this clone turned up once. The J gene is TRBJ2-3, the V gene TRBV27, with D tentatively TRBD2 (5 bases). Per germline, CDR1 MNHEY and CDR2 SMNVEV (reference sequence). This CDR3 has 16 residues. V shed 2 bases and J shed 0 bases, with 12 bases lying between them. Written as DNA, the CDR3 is TGTGCCAGCAGTTTAAGAGGGATCAATAGCACAGATACGCAGTATTTT. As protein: CASSLRGINSTDTQYF.

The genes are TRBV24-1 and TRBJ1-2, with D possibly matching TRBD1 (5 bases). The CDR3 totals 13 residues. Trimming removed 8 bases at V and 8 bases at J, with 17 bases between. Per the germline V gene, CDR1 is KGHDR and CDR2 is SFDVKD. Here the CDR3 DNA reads TGTGCCACCAATGGGGACGAGGAGGTGGGCTACACCTTC. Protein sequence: CATNGDEEVGYTF.

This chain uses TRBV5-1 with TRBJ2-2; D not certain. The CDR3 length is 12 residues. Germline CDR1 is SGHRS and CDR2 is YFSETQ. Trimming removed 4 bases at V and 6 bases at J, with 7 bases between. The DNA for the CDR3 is TGCGCCAGCAGCGCAGATGCCGGGGAGCTGTTTTTT. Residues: CASSADAGELFF.

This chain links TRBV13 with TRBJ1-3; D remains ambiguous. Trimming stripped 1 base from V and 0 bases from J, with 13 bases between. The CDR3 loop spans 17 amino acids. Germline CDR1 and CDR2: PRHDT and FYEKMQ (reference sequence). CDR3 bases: TGTGCCAGCAGCTTAGTGGCGGGGTCATACTCTGGAAACACCATATATTTT. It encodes CASSLVAGSYSGNTIYF.

CDR3 sequence (DNA): TGTGCCACCAGCAGATCAGGGGCAGAGGATGAAAAACTGTTTTTT. Residues: CATSRSGAEDEKLFF. The rearrangement links TRBV15 to TRBJ1-4, with a weak D call TRBD1 (6 bases). Germline V gene data show CDR1 as LNHNV and CDR2 as YYDKDF (reference sequence). There are 15 residues in the CDR3. Trimming removed 2 bases from V and 6 bases from J, with 13 bases in between.

The CDR3 reads CASSSRRDGELFF. DNA of the CDR3: TGTGCCAGCAGCTCCCGAAGGGACGGGGAGCTGTTTTTT. The chain joins TRBV7-2 to TRBJ2-2; no clear D gene. Trimming took off 4 bases at V and 7 bases at J, with 10 bases between the two ends. The CDR3 is made up of 13 amino acids. Germline V gene lookup returns CDR1 SGHTA and CDR2 FQGNSA.

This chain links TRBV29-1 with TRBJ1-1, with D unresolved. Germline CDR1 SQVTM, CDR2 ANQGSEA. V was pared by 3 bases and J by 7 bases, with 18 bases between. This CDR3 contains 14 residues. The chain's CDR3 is CSVEGGPRTYEAFF. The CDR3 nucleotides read TGCAGCGTTGAGGGTGGGCCCCGGACCTATGAAGCTTTCTTT.

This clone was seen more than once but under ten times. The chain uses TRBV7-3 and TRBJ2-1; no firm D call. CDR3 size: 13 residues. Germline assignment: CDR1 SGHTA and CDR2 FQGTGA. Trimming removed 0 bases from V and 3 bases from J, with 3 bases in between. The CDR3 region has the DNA TGTGCCAGCAGCTTAACGGACTACAATGAGCAGTTCTTC. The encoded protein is CASSLTDYNEQFF. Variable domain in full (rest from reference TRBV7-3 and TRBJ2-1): GAGVSQTPSNKVTEKGKYVELRCDPISGHTALYWYRQSLGQGPEFLIYFQGTGAADDSGLPNDRFFAVRPEGSVSTLKIQRTERGDSAVYLCASSLTDYNEQFFGPGTRLTVL.

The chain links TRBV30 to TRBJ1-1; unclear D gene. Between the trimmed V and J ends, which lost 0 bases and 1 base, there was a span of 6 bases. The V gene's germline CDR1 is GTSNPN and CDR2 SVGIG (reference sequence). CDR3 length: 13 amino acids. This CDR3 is CAWSVGRNTEAFF. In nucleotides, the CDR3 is TGTGCCTGGAGTGTAGGACGGAACACTGAAGCTTTCTTT.